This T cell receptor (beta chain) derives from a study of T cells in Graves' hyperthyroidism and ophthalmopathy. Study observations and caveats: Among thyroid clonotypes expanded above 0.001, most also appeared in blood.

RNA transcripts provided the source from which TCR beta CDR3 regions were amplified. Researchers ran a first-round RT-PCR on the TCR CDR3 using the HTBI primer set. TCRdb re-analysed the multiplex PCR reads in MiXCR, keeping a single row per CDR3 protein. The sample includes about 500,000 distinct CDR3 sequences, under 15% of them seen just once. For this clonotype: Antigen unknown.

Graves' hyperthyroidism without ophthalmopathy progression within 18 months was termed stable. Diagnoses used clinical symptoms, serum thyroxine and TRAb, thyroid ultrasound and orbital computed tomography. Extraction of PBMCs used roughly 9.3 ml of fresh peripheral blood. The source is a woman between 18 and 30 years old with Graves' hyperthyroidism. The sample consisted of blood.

The CDR3 nucleotides are TGCGCCAGCAGCCAAGTATCACACAGGGAATTATATGGCTACACCTTC. This translates into CASSQVSHRELYGYTF. The rearrangement joins TRBV4-1 to TRBJ1-2, with a tentative D call TRBD1 (6 bases). The length of the CDR3 is 16 residues. The germline V and J ends were trimmed by 1 base and 5 bases, with 17 bases remaining between them. The germline CDR1 and CDR2 sequences are MGHRA and YSYEKL.